This T cell receptor beta chain came from a study of T cells of healthy individuals. This clonotype was recorded a few times. TCRdb fed the 5' RACE reads into MiXCR, producing one record per CDR3 protein. The profile shows 65,000 to 95,000 distinct CDR3 sequences, 4% to 5.5% of them singletons. The CDR3 has 12 residues. V was cut by 9 bases and J by 10 bases, with 18 bases left in between. Germline CDR1 SNHLY, CDR2 FYNNEI. This TCR derives from a female donor in good health. The V and J genes are TRBV2 and TRBJ1-1; D gene ambiguous. CDR3 residues: CARRPLGQGAFF. The CDR3 bases are TGTGCCAGACGACCCCTCGGGCAAGGAGCTTTCTTT. Based on the CDR3 plus reference TRBV2 and TRBJ1-1, the full variable domain is EPEVTQTPSHQVTQMGQEVILRCVPISNHLYFYWYRQILGQKVEFLVSFYNNEISEKSEIFDDQFSVERPDGSNFTLKIRSTKLEDSAMYFCARRPLGQGAFFGQGTRLTVV.